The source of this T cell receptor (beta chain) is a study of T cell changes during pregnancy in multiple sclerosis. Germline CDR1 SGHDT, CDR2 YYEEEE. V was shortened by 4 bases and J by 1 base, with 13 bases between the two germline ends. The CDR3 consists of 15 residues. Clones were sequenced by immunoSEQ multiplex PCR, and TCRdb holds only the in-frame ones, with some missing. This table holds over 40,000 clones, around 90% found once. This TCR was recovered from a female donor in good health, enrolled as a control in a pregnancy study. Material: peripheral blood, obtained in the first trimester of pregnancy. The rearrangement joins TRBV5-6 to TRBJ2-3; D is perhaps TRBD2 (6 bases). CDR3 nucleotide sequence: TGTGCCAGCAGCCGGAGGGGTAGCGGCACAGATACGCAGTATTTT. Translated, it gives CASSRRGSGTDTQYF.